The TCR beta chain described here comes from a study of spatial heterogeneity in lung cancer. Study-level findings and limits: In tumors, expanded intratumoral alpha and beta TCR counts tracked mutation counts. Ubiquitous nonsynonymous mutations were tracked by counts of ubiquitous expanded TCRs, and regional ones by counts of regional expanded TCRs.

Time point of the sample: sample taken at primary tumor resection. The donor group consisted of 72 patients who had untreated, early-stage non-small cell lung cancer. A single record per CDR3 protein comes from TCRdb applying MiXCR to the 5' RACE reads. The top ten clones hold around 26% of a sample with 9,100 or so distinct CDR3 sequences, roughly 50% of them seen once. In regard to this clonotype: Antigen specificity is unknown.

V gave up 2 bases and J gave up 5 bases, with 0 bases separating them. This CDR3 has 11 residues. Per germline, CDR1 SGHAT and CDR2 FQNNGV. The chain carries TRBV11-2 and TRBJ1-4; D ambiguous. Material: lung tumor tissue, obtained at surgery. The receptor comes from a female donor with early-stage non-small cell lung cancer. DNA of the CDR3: TGTGCCAGCAGCTTAAATGAAAAACTGTTTTTT. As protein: CASSLNEKLFF. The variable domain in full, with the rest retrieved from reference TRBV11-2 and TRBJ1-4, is EAGVAQSPRYKIIEKRQSVAFWCNPISGHATLYWYQQILGQGPKLLIQFQNNGVVDDSQLPKDRFSAERLKGVDSTLKIQPAKLEDSAVYLCASSLNEKLFFGSGTQLSVL.